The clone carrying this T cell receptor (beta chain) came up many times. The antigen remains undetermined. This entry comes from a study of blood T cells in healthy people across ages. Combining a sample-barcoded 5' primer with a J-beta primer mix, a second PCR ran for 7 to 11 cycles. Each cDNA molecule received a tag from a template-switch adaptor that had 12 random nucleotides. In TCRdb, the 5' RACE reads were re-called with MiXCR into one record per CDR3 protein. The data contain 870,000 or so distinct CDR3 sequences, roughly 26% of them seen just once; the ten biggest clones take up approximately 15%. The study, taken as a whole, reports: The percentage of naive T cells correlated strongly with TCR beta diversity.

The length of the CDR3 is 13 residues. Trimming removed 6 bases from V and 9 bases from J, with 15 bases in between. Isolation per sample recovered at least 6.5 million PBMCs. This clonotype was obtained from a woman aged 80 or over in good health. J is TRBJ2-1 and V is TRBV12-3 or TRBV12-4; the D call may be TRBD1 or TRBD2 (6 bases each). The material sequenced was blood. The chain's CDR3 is CASSSFRGGEQFF. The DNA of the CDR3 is TGTGCCAGCAGCTCATTCAGGGGAGGTGAGCAGTTCTTC.